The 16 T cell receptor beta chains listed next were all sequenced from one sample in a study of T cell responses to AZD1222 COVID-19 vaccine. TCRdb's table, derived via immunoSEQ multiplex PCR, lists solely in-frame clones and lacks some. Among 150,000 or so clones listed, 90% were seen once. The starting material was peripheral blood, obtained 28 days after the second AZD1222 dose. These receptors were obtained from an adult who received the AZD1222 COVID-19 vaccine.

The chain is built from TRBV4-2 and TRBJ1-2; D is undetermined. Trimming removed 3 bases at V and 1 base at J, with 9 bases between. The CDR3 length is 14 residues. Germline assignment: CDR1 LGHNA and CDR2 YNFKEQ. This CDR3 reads CASSQAGNNYGYTF. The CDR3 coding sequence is TGTGCCAGCAGCCAGGCAGGTAATAACTATGGCTACACCTTC.

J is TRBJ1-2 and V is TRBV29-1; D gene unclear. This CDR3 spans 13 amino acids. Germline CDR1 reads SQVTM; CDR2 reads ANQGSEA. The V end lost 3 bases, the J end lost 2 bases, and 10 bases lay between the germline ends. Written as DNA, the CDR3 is TGCAGCGTTGAGAAGCCGGCAAACTATGGCTACACCTTC. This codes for CSVEKPANYGYTF.

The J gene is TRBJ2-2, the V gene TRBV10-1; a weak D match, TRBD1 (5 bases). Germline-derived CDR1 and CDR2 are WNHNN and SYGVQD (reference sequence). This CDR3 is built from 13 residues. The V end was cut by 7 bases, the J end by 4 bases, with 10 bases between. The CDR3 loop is CASTGQGTGELFF. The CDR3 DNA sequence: TGCGCCAGCACGGGTCAGGGCACCGGGGAGCTGTTTTTT.

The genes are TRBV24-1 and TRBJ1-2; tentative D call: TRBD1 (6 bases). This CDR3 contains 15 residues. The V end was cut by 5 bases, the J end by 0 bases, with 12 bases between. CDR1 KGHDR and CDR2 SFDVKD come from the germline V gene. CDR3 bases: TGTGCCACCAGTGGCTCAGGGGTGGCTAACTATGGCTACACCTTC. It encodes CATSGSGVANYGYTF.

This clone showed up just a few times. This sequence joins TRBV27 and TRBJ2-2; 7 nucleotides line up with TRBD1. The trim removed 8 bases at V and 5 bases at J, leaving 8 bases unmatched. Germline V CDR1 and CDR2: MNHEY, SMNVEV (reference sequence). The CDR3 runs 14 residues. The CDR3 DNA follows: TGTGCCAGCGGTCAGACAGGGTGGACCGGGGAGCTGTTTTTT. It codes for CASGQTGWTGELFF.

The CDR3 DNA sequence: TGTGCTAGTGGTTTGTGGACTAGCGGGAGGGTGGCGCAGTATTTT. Encoded protein: CASGLWTSGRVAQYF. The rearrangement links TRBV12-5 to TRBJ2-3; 15 positions agree with TRBD2. The CDR3 loop spans 15 amino acids. Looked up from germline, CDR1 is LGHNT and CDR2 is FRNRAP. V dropped 2 bases and J dropped 10; count of bases not matched to a gene: 4.

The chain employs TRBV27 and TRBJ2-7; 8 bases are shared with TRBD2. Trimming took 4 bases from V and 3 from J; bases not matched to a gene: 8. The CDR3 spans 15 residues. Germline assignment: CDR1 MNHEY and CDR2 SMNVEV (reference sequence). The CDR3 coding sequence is TGTGCCAGCAGTTCCTTCGGACTAGCAAGCTACGAGCAGTACTTC. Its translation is CASSSFGLASYEQYF.

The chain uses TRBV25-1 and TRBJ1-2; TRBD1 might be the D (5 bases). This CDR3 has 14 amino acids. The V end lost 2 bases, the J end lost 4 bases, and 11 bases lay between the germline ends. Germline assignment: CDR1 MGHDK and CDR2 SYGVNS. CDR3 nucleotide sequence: TGTGCCAGCAGTGAACCGGGACGGCCCTATGGCTACACCTTC. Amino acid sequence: CASSEPGRPYGYTF.

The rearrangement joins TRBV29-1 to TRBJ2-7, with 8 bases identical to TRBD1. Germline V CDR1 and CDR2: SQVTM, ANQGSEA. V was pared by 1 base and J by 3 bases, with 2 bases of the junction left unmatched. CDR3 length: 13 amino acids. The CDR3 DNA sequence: TGCAGCGTTGAAGGACAGGGGCTCTACGAGCAGTACTTC. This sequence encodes CSVEGQGLYEQYF.

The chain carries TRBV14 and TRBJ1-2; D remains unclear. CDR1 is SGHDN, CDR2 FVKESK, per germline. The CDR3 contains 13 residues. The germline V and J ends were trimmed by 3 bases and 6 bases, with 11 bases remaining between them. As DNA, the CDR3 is TGTGCCAGCAGCCAGATGCGGCTTGATGGCTACACCTTC. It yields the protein CASSQMRLDGYTF.

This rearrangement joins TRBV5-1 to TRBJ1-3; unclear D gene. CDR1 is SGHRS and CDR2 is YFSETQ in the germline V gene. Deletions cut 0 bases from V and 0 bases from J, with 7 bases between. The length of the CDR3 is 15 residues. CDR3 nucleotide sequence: TGCGCCAGCAGCTTGGAACTCTTCTCTGGAAACACCATATATTTT. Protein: CASSLELFSGNTIYF.

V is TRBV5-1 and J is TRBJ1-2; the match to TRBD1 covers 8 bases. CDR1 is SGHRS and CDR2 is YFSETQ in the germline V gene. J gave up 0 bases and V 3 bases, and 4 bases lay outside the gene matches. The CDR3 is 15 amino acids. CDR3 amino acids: CASSSGQGANYGYTF. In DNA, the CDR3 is TGCGCCAGCAGCTCTGGACAGGGCGCTAACTATGGCTACACCTTC.

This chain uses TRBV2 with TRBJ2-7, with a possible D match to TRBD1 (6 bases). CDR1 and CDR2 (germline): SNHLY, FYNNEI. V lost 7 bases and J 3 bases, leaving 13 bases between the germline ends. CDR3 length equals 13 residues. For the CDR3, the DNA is TGTGCCAGCACCCAGGGGTGGAACTACGAGCAGTACTTC. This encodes CASTQGWNYEQYF.

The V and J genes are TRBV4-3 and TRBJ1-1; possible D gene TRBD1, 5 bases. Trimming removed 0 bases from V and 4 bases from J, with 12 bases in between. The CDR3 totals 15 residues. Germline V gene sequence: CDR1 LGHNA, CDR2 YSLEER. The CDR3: CASSQEVKGRTEAFF. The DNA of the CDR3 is TGCGCCAGCAGCCAAGAGGTTAAGGGACGCACTGAAGCTTTCTTT.

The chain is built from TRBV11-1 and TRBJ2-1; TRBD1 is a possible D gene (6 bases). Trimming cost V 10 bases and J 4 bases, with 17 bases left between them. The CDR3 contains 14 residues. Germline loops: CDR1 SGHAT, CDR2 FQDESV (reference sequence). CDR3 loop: CATDGGRAYNEQFF. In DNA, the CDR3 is TGTGCCACGGATGGGGGCAGAGCTTACAATGAGCAGTTCTTC.

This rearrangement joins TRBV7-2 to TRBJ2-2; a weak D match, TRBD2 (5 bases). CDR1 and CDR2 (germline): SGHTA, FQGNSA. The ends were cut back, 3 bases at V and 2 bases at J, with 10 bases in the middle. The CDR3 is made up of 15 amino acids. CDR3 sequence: CASSFGLGNTGELFF. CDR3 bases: TGTGCCAGCAGCTTTGGACTGGGTAACACCGGGGAGCTGTTTTTT. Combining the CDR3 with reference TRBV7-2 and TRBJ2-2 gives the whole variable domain GAGVSQSPSNKVTEKGKDVELRCDPISGHTALYWYRQSLGQGLEFLIYFQGNSAPDKSGLPSDRFSAERTGGSVSTLTIQRTQQEDSAVYLCASSFGLGNTGELFFGEGSRLTVL.